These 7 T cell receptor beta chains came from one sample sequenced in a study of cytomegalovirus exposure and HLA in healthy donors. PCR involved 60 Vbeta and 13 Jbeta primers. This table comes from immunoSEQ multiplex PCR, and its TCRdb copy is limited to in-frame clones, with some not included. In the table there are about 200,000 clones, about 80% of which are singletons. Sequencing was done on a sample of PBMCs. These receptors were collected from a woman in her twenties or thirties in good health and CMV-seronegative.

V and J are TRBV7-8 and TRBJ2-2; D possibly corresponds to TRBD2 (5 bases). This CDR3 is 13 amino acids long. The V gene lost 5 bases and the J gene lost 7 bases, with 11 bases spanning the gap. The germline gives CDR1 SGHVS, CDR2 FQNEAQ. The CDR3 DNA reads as TGTGCCAGCAGCCCCGGGATCGGCGGGGAGCTGTTTTTT. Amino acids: CASSPGIGGELFF. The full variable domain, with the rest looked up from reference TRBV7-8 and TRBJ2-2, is GAGVSQSPRYKVAKRGQDVALRCDPISGHVSLFWYQQALGQGPEFLTYFQNEAQLDKSGLPSDRFFAERPEGSVSTLKIQRTQQEDSAVYLCASSPGIGGELFFGEGSRLTVL.

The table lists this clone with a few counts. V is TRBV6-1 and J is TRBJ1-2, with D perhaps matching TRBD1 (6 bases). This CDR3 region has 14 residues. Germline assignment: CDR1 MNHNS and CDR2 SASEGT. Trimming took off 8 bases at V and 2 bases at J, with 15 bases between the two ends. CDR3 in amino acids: CASSSPGGNYGYTF. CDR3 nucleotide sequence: TGTGCCAGCTCAAGTCCGGGGGGCAACTATGGCTACACCTTC.

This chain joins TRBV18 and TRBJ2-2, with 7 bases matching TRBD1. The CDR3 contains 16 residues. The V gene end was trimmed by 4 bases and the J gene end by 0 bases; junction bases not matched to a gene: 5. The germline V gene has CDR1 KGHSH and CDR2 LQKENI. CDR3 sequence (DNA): TGTGCCAGCTCACTAACGACAGGGACGAACACCGGGGAGCTGTTTTTT. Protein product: CASSLTTGTNTGELFF.

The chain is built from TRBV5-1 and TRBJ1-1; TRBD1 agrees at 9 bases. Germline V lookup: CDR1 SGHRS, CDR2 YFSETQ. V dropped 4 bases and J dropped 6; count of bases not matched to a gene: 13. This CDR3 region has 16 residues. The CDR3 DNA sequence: TGCGCCAGCAGCGGGGGGACAGGGCACCTAATTGCTGAAGCTTTCTTT. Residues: CASSGGTGHLIAEAFF.

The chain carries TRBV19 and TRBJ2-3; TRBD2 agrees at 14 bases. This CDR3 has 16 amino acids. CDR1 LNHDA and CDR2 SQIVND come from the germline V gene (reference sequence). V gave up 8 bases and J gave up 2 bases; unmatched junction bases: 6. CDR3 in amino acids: CASSRTSGGSTDTQYF. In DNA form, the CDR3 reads TGTGCCAGTTCTCGGACTAGCGGGGGGTCCACAGATACGCAGTATTTT.

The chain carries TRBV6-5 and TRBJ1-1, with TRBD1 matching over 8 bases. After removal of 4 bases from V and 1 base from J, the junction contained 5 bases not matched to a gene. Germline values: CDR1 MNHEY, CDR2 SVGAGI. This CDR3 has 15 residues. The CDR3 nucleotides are TGTGCCAGCAGTTTTTACAGGGGGACGAACACTGAAGCTTTCTTT. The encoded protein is CASSFYRGTNTEAFF.

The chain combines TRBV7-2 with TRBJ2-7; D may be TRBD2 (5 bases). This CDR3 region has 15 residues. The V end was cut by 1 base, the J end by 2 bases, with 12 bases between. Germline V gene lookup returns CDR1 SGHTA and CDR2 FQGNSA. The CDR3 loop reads CASSLGLGSPYEQYF. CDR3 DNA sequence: TGTGCCAGCAGCTTAGGACTTGGGAGTCCCTACGAGCAGTACTTC.